The 23 T cell receptor beta chains reported below all come from one sample, sequenced in a study of long-term antiretroviral therapy in people with HIV. Assay version v3.0 of immunoSEQ was used, and it was run at survey level. Sequencing used immunoSEQ multiplex PCR; TCRdb keeps in-frame clones, though not all of them. The top ten hold roughly 14% of the sample, which has about 18,000 clones, over 60% seen once. The specimen was unsorted PBMCs, collected 0.5 years before starting antiretroviral therapy. The receptors come from a woman in her forties or fifties with HIV.

This clone occurred once. This sequence joins TRBV5-4 and TRBJ2-1, with 8 bases that match TRBD2. CDR1 SGHNT and CDR2 YYREEE come from the germline V gene (reference sequence). This CDR3 contains 16 residues. With V trimmed by 4 bases and J by 5 bases, 11 bases remained unmatched. CDR3 in amino acids: CASSRGASGPNNEQFF. In DNA, the CDR3 is TGTGCCAGCAGCCGGGGGGCTAGCGGGCCCAACAATGAGCAGTTCTTC. Filled out from reference TRBV5-4 and TRBJ2-1, the complete variable domain reads ETGVTQSPTHLIKTRGQQVTLRCSSQSGHNTVSWYQQALGQGPQFIFQYYREEENGRGNFPPRFSGLQFPNYSSELNVNALELDDSALYLCASSRGASGPNNEQFFGPGTRLTVL.

In this sample, this clone turned up a few times. This chain uses TRBV11-1 with TRBJ1-6; D is uncertain. CDR1 SGHAT and CDR2 FQDESV come from the germline V gene (reference sequence). The CDR3 runs 14 residues. With 3 bases removed from V and 7 bases from J, the gap between germline ends came to 10 bases. CDR3 sequence: CASSLEGLNSPLHF. For the CDR3, the DNA is TGTGCCAGCAGCTTGGAGGGCCTAAATTCACCCCTCCACTTT.

The table lists this clone with a few counts. The chain carries TRBV2 and TRBJ1-6, with 8 bases identical to TRBD1. V shed 6 bases and J 5 bases; nucleotides not matched to a gene: 6. Looked up from germline, CDR1 is SNHLY and CDR2 is FYNNEI. The CDR3 has 15 amino acids. CDR3 sequence: CASRVLGQDNSPLHF. The CDR3 nucleotides are TGTGCCAGCAGAGTCTTGGGACAGGATAATTCACCCCTCCACTTT.

The chain combines TRBV5-1 with TRBJ1-3; 7 nucleotides agree with TRBD1. Trimming removed 2 bases from V and 3 bases from J; junction bases left unmatched: 5. The CDR3 totals 15 residues. Germline assignment: CDR1 SGHRS and CDR2 YFSETQ. Here the CDR3 reads CASSLQGPNGNTIYF. DNA for the CDR3: TGCGCCAGCAGCTTACAGGGGCCAAATGGAAACACCATATATTTT.

This rearrangement joins TRBV30 to TRBJ2-3; possible D gene TRBD2, 6 bases. Between the trimmed V and J ends, which lost 5 bases and 8 bases, there was a span of 11 bases. This CDR3 has 11 residues. In germline, CDR1 is GTSNPN, CDR2 SVGIG (reference sequence). This CDR3 is CAWGLARTQYF. In DNA form, the CDR3 reads TGTGCCTGGGGTCTAGCGCGTACGCAGTATTTT. Using reference TRBV30 and TRBJ2-3 for the parts outside the CDR3, the full variable domain is SQTIHQWPATLVQPVGSPLSLECTVEGTSNPNLYWYRQAAGRGLQLLFYSVGIGQISSEVPQNLSASRPQDRQFILSSKKLLLSDSGFYLCAWGLARTQYFGPGTRLTVL.

The table lists this clone with a few counts. This chain joins TRBV7-5 and TRBJ1-2; TRBD1, the D gene given by the table, was not confirmed from the DNA. TRBV7-5 is a pseudogene locus. The CDR3 is 13 amino acids. CDR3 loop: CASSPTGVYGYTF. DNA for the CDR3: TGTGCCAGCAGCCCGACAGGGGTCTATGGCTACACCTTC.

The V and J genes are TRBV6-1 and TRBJ2-5; a possible D gene is TRBD2 (5 bases). V gave up 6 bases and J gave up 5 bases, with 16 bases separating them. Germline-derived CDR1 and CDR2 are MNHNS and SASEGT. The CDR3 is made up of 14 amino acids. CDR3 amino acids: CASSPGLSWETQYF. The CDR3, as DNA: TGTGCCAGCAGCCCTGGACTTTCTTGGGAGACCCAGTACTTC.

In its sample, this clone was seen a few times. DNA for the CDR3: TGTGCCTGGAGTGCCCAAGGAGGATCACCCCTCCACTTT. This gives the protein CAWSAQGGSPLHF. The chain links TRBV30 to TRBJ1-6; D is uncertain. The germline V gene has CDR1 GTSNPN and CDR2 SVGIG (reference sequence). The CDR3 runs 13 residues. Trimming took off 1 base at V and 10 bases at J, with 11 bases between the two ends.

The rearrangement uses TRBV6-1 and TRBJ2-2; 8 nucleotides align to TRBD1. Per the germline V gene, CDR1 is MNHNS and CDR2 is SASEGT. V lost 6 bases to trimming and J lost 1 base; unmatched junction nucleotides: 4. CDR3 length: 15 residues. The CDR3, as DNA: TGTGCCAGCAGACCAGACAGGGGGAACACCGGGGAGCTGTTTTTT. Residues: CASRPDRGNTGELFF.

CDR3 in amino acids: CASSPMDRGAYEQYF. CDR3 bases: TGCGCCAGCAGTCCGATGGACAGGGGGGCCTACGAGCAGTACTTC. The chain carries TRBV23-1 and TRBJ2-7, with 10 bases that match TRBD1. TRBV23-1 is filed as an ORF, its function uncertain. After removal of 4 bases from V and 2 bases from J, the junction contained 5 bases not matched to a gene. The CDR3 extends over 15 amino acids.

V gene TRBV30 combines with J gene TRBJ1-3; D may be TRBD1 (5 bases). The CDR3 sequence is 15 residues long. Trimming stripped 8 bases from V and 0 bases from J, with 17 bases between. Germline V gene data show CDR1 as GTSNPN and CDR2 as SVGIG (reference sequence). CDR3 sequence: CAASGGSHSGNTIYF. CDR3 DNA sequence: TGTGCCGCCAGTGGGGGGTCCCACTCTGGAAACACCATATATTTT.

This sequence joins TRBV4-1 and TRBJ2-7; D possibly corresponds to TRBD1 (6 bases). Germline values: CDR1 MGHRA, CDR2 YSYEKL. The CDR3 is 14 amino acids. Trimming cost V 1 base and J 1 base, with 8 bases left between them. The CDR3 DNA sequence: TGCGCCAGCAGCCAAGGGACAGAGTCCTACGAGCAGTACTTC. Translation gives CASSQGTESYEQYF.

The rearrangement links TRBV5-1 to TRBJ2-3; TRBD2 matches at 9 bases. This CDR3 is built from 13 residues. The V segment lost 2 bases and the J segment 10 bases; nucleotides outside the gene matches: 5. Germline V gene sequence: CDR1 SGHRS, CDR2 YFSETQ. The CDR3 sequence is CASSFGGGAAQYF. The CDR3 bases are TGCGCCAGCAGCTTCGGCGGGGGGGCAGCGCAGTATTTT.

The J gene is TRBJ2-3, the V gene TRBV5-1, with D perhaps matching TRBD2 (6 bases). Germline V lookup: CDR1 SGHRS, CDR2 YFSETQ. This CDR3 region has 17 residues. With 0 bases removed from V and 3 bases from J, the gap between germline ends came to 17 bases. CDR3 sequence: CASSLGAGTPRTDTQYF. The CDR3 nucleotides read TGCGCCAGCAGCTTGGGAGCCGGGACTCCGAGGACAGATACGCAGTATTTT. Full variable domain (outside the CDR3, taken from reference TRBV5-1 and TRBJ2-3): KAGVTQTPRYLIKTRGQQVTLSCSPISGHRSVSWYQQTPGQGLQFLFEYFSETQRNKGNFPGRFSGRQFSNSRSEMNVSTLELGDSALYLCASSLGAGTPRTDTQYFGPGTRLTVL.

This clone was counted a few times. The chain joins TRBV6-1 to TRBJ1-5; the match to TRBD1 covers 7 bases. The germline V gene has CDR1 MNHNS and CDR2 SASEGT. CDR3 size: 14 residues. V shed 7 bases, J shed 3 bases, and the junction held 6 bases outside the gene matches. The CDR3 spells CASTRTGANQPQHF. The CDR3 DNA is TGTGCCAGCACAAGGACAGGCGCCAATCAGCCCCAGCATTTT.

This rearrangement joins TRBV6-1 to TRBJ1-5; D not resolved. This CDR3 has 12 residues. Germline CDR1 MNHNS, CDR2 SASEGT. V was shortened by 5 bases and J by 5 bases, with 7 bases between the two germline ends. DNA for the CDR3: TGTGCCAGCAGTCCCTGGGATCAGCCCCAGCATTTT. Its translation is CASSPWDQPQHF.

The CDR3 loop reads CASSLDRGDYEQYF. The CDR3 nucleotides are TGCGCCAGCAGCCTGGACAGGGGGGACTACGAGCAGTACTTC. The chain is built from TRBV5-1 and TRBJ2-7; 10 nucleotides line up with TRBD1. The germline gives CDR1 SGHRS, CDR2 YFSETQ. The V segment lost 4 bases and the J segment 3 bases; nucleotides outside the gene matches: 4. The CDR3 sequence is 14 residues long.

This chain joins TRBV5-1 and TRBJ2-7; TRBD2 matches at 8 bases. Germline V gives CDR1 SGHRS, CDR2 YFSETQ. The ends lost 0 bases at V and 7 bases at J; junction bases unmatched: 15. CDR3 length equals 17 residues. CDR3 region: CASSLGTLPGGAQEQYF. CDR3 in DNA: TGCGCCAGCAGCTTGGGAACACTTCCCGGGGGGGCTCAGGAGCAGTACTTC.

The rearrangement links TRBV9 to TRBJ1-5; D not certain. Trimming cost V 3 bases and J 4 bases, with 11 bases left between them. This CDR3 comprises 14 residues. Germline V gene sequence: CDR1 SGDLS, CDR2 YYNGEE. The CDR3, as DNA: TGTGCCAGCAGCGGTGTGGCATCTAATCAGCCCCAGCATTTT. Amino acid sequence: CASSGVASNQPQHF.

This clone was detected only once. This chain links TRBV5-8 with TRBJ2-7; TRBD2 matches at 8 bases. The junction had 12 bases not matched to a gene; V was cut back by 4 bases and J by 0 bases. The CDR3 length is 17 residues. From germline, CDR1 is SGHTS and CDR2 YDEGEE. CDR3 loop: CASSVEGSGGSSYEQYV. DNA for the CDR3: TGTGCCAGCAGCGTCGAGGGAAGCGGGGGCTCCTCCTACGAGCAGTACGTC.

The sample holds a few counts of this clone. The chain carries TRBV29-1 and TRBJ2-7; D could derive from TRBD1 or TRBD2 (5 bases each). Germline CDR1 and CDR2: SQVTM and ANQGSEA. V was pared by 6 bases and J by 1 base, with 10 bases between. This CDR3 is 12 amino acids long. CDR3 coding DNA: TGCAGCGTCGGGACGGAGTCCTACGAGCAGTACTTC. Protein sequence: CSVGTESYEQYF.

This chain links TRBV4-2 with TRBJ2-7; TRBD2 aligns across 7 bases. The CDR3 consists of 14 residues. Germline V gene sequence: CDR1 LGHNA, CDR2 YNFKEQ. J was trimmed by 0 bases and V by 7 bases; bases with no gene match: 6. The CDR3 loop reads CASNSSGSSYEQYF. Written as DNA, the CDR3 is TGTGCCAGCAACTCTAGCGGTAGCTCCTACGAGCAGTACTTC.

In nucleotides, the CDR3 is TGTGCCAGCGGACCGACAGTTGAAGAGACCCAGTACTTC. It yields the protein CASGPTVEETQYF. V gene TRBV5-8 combines with J gene TRBJ2-5; a weak D match, TRBD1 (5 bases). This CDR3 has 13 residues. Germline CDR1 and CDR2: SGHTS and YDEGEE. Trimming removed 7 bases at V and 3 bases at J, with 13 bases between. Using reference TRBV5-8 and TRBJ2-5 for the parts outside the CDR3, the full variable domain is EAGVTQSPTHLIKTRGQQATLRCSPISGHTSVYWYQQALGLGLQFLLWYDEGEERNRGNFPPRFSGRQFPNYSSELNVNALELEDSALYLCASGPTVEETQYFGPGTRLLVL.